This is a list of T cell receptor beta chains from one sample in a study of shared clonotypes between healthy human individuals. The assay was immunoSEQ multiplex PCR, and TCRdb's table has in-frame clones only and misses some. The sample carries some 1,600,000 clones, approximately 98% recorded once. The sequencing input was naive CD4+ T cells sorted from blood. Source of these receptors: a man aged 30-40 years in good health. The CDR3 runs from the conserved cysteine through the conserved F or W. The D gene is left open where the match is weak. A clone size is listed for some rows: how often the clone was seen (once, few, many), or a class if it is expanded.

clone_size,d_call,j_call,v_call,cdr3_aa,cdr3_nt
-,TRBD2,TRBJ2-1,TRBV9,CASSTETGLVSYNEQFF,TGTGCCAGCAGCACAGAAACCGGACTAGTCTCCTACAATGAGCAGTTCTTC
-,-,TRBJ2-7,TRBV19,CASSISLSYEQYF,TGTGCCAGTAGTATAAGCTTGTCCTACGAGCAGTACTTC
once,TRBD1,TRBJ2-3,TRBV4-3,CASSQGQGSTDTQYF,TGCGCCAGCAGCCAAGGACAGGGTAGCACAGATACGCAGTATTTT
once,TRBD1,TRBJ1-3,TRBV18,CASSDGTVSGNTIYF,TGTGCCAGCTCAGATGGGACAGTCTCTGGAAACACCATATATTTT
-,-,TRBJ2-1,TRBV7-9,CASSLVLNEQFF,TGTGCCAGCAGCTTAGTTTTGAATGAGCAGTTCTTC
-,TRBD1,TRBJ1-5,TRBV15,CATSRGRQGANQPQHF,TGTGCCACCAGCAGGGGTAGACAGGGGGCCAATCAGCCCCAGCATTTT
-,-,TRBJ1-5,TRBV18,CASSPGGNQPQHF,TGTGCCAGCTCACCAGGGGGAAATCAGCCCCAGCATTTT
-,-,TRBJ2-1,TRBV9,CASSVGGRFLYNEQFF,TGTGCCAGCAGCGTAGGGGGCCGTTTCCTATACAATGAGCAGTTCTTC
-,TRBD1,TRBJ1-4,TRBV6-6,CASRPGQGLEKLFF,TGTGCCAGCAGACCGGGACAGGGCTTGGAAAAACTGTTTTTT
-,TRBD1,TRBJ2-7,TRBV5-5,CASSAGTGAWEQYF,TGTGCCAGCAGCGCCGGGACAGGGGCTTGGGAGCAGTACTTC
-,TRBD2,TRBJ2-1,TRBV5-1,CASSQGGDEQFF,TGCGCCAGCAGCCAGGGAGGGGATGAGCAGTTCTTC
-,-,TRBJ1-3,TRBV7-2,CASSLASGLGNTIYF,TGTGCCAGCAGCTTAGCCTCGGGCCTTGGAAACACCATATATTTT
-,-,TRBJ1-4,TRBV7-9,CASSPLGATNEKLFF,TGTGCCAGCAGTCCCCTGGGGGCAACTAATGAAAAACTGTTTTTT
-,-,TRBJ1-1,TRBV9,CASSVAFGTEAFF,TGTGCCAGCAGCGTAGCGTTTGGCACTGAAGCTTTCTTT
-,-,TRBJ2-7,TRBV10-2,CASSGTAYEQYF,TGCGCCAGTTCAGGGACGGCCTACGAGCAGTACTTC
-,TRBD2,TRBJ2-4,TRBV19,CASTPGSGSMFIQYF,TGTGCCAGTACCCCGGGTAGCGGGAGCATGTTCATTCAGTACTTC
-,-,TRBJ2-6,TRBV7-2,CASGSRSSGANVLTF,TGTGCCAGCGGATCTAGGTCCTCTGGGGCCAACGTCCTGACTTTC
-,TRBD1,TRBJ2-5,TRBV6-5,CASSFTGGSQETQYF,TGTGCCAGCAGTTTCACAGGGGGCTCCCAAGAGACCCAGTACTTC
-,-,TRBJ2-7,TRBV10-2,CASSIKGGDYEQYF,TGCGCCAGCAGCATTAAAGGAGGGGACTACGAGCAGTACTTC
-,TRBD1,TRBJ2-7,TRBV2,CASSLDRGGLYEQYF,TGTGCCAGCTCTCTTGACAGGGGTGGGCTCTACGAGCAGTACTTC
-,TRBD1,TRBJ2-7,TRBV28,CASRRDRGPYEQYF,TGTGCCAGCAGACGGGACAGGGGGCCCTACGAGCAGTACTTC
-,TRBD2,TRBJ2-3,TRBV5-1,CASSSGLAGFTDTQYF,TGCGCCAGCAGCTCCGGACTAGCGGGATTCACAGATACGCAGTATTTT
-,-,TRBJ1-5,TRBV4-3,CASSQDWTYQPQHF,TGCGCCAGCAGCCAAGATTGGACTTATCAGCCCCAGCATTTT
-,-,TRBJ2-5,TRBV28,CASRQGHEGTQYF,TGTGCCAGCCGCCAGGGACACGAAGGAACCCAGTACTTC
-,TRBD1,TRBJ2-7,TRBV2,CASRRSGQGAYEQYF,TGTGCCAGCAGACGGTCGGGACAGGGGGCCTACGAGCAGTACTTC
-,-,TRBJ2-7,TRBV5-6,CASSLGYEQYF,TGTGCCAGCAGTTTGGGCTACGAGCAGTACTTC
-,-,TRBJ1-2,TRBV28,CASTGTPDNYGYTF,TGTGCCAGCACCGGGACCCCGGACAACTATGGCTACACCTTC
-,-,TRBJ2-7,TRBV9,CASSKGQYYEQYF,TGTGCCAGCAGCAAAGGACAGTACTACGAGCAGTACTTC
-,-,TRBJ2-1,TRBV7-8,CASSFPGFYNEQFF,TGTGCCAGCAGCTTCCCAGGGTTCTACAATGAGCAGTTCTTC
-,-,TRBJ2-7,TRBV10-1,CASSTGIPYEQYF,TGCGCCAGCAGTACAGGAATTCCCTACGAGCAGTACTTC
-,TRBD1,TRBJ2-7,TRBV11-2,CASSWDRGGYEQYF,TGTGCCAGCAGCTGGGACAGGGGGGGCTACGAGCAGTACTTC
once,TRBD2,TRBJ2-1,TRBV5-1,CASSLGSASGSNEQFF,TGCGCCAGCAGCTTGGGATCGGCTAGCGGGAGCAATGAGCAGTTCTTC
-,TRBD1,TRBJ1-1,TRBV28,CASSRDRGGDTEAFF,TGTGCCAGCAGTAGGGACAGGGGGGGAGACACTGAAGCTTTCTTT
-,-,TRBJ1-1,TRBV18,CASSPLAGDFMNTEAFF,TGTGCCAGCTCACCATTGGCAGGAGACTTCATGAACACTGAAGCTTTCTTT
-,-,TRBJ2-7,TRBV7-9,CASSYAYEQYF,TGTGCCAGCAGTTACGCCTACGAGCAGTACTTC
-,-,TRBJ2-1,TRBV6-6,CASSPTGPVRFGEQFF,TGTGCCAGCAGCCCTACCGGCCCGGTTAGGTTCGGTGAGCAGTTCTTC